Presented here are 10 T cell receptor beta chains from one specimen sequenced in a study of PD-L1 blockade in urothelial cancer (dated by TCRdb to between 2016 and 2019). In light of the paper, this sample's time point label describes: peripheral blood 6 weeks after treatment start. The library was produced with the immunoSEQ multiplex PCR assay. TCRdb took over this immuneACCESS table, retaining in-frame rearrangements with V and J assigned. Such tables are incomplete; in checked studies, under half of the missing clones stem from an unresolved V gene, and the remainder is unexplained. This sample comprises approximately 38,000 clones, roughly 90% of them detected only once. The top ten hold 24% of the sample. The sequencing here drew on PBMCs, taken around atezolizumab (anti-PD-L1) treatment. These receptor sequences come from a man in his 60s with urothelial cancer.

The chain joins TRBV29-1 to TRBJ1-6; TRBD1 matches at 7 bases. Germline CDR1 reads SQVTM; CDR2 reads ANQGSEA. The CDR3 consists of 13 residues. V gave up 5 bases and J gave up 10 bases; unmatched junction bases: 8. In DNA form, the CDR3 reads TGCAGCGTTCTCGAGACAGGGAGGTCACCCCTCCACTTT. Its protein is CSVLETGRSPLHF. The whole variable domain, filled in from reference TRBV29-1 and TRBJ1-6, reads SAVISQKPSRDICQRGTSLTIQCQVDSQVTMMFWYRQQPGQSLTLIATANQGSEATYESGFVIDKFPISRPNLTFSTLTVSNMSPEDSSIYLCSVLETGRSPLHFGNGTRLTVT.

This clone was recorded only once. CDR3 sequence (DNA): TGTGCCAGCAGCTCTCTTCCTAACTATGGCTACACCTTC. It translates to CASSSLPNYGYTF. This chain connects TRBV6-6 to TRBJ1-2; D not certain. In germline, CDR1 is MNHNY, CDR2 SVGAGI (reference sequence). The CDR3 sequence is 13 residues long. The germline V and J ends were trimmed by 6 bases and 0 bases, with 8 bases remaining between them.

The rearrangement uses TRBV5-1 and TRBJ1-5; TRBD1 might be the D (6 bases). The CDR3 is made up of 13 amino acids. Per germline, CDR1 SGHRS and CDR2 YFSETQ. Trimming shortened V by 1 base and J by 6 bases, and 8 bases separated the two germline ends. The CDR3 spells CASSLIQGQPQHF. Written as DNA, the CDR3 is TGCGCCAGCAGCTTGATACAGGGTCAGCCCCAGCATTTT. The full variable domain, with the rest looked up from reference TRBV5-1 and TRBJ1-5, is KAGVTQTPRYLIKTRGQQVTLSCSPISGHRSVSWYQQTPGQGLQFLFEYFSETQRNKGNFPGRFSGRQFSNSRSEMNVSTLELGDSALYLCASSLIQGQPQHFGDGTRLSIL.

The chain combines TRBV7-2 with TRBJ1-2; a weak D match, TRBD1 (6 bases). V lost 7 bases and J 4 bases, leaving 16 bases between the germline ends. Germline CDR1 SGHTA, CDR2 FQGNSA. The CDR3 length is 14 residues. CDR3 coding DNA: TGTGCCAGCACCCCGGGGGGAGGGGGCTATGGCTACACCTTC. Amino acid sequence: CASTPGGGGYGYTF.

This chain links TRBV19 with TRBJ1-3; tentative D call: TRBD1 (5 bases). CDR1 and CDR2 from the germline V gene are LNHDA and SQIVND (reference sequence). This CDR3 spans 15 amino acids. V was clipped by 4 bases and J by 1 base, with 11 bases between them. The CDR3 loop is CASSTDMGSGNTIYF. The CDR3 DNA follows: TGTGCCAGTAGTACGGACATGGGATCTGGAAACACCATATATTTT.

CDR3 bases: TGCGCCAGCAGTCAATCTGGCGAAAAACTGTTTTTT. Its translation: CASSQSGEKLFF. V gene TRBV23-1 combines with J gene TRBJ1-4; no clear D gene. TRBV23-1 is labeled an ORF, and its function is uncertain. The CDR3 runs to 12 residues. Trimming pared 0 bases from V and 8 bases from J, leaving 4 bases between.

This chain connects TRBV4-3 to TRBJ2-6; no clear D. The V and J ends lost 1 base and 2 bases respectively, with 6 bases between them. Germline V CDR1 and CDR2: LGHNA, YSLEER. The CDR3 length is 15 residues. CDR3 sequence: CASSQAGAGANVLTF. In DNA, the CDR3 is TGCGCCAGCAGCCAAGCGGGTGCTGGGGCCAACGTCCTGACTTTC.

This sequence joins TRBV5-5 and TRBJ2-7, with 9 nucleotides matching TRBD2. This CDR3 has 15 amino acids. Germline CDR1 SGHKS, CDR2 YYEKEE (reference sequence). V was clipped by 4 bases and J by 2 bases; unmatched bases: 7. CDR3 region: CASSSGGTSPYEQYF. The DNA of the CDR3 is TGTGCCAGCAGCAGCGGGGGGACTAGCCCCTACGAGCAGTACTTC.

The rearrangement joins TRBV14 to TRBJ1-1; D is perhaps TRBD1 (5 bases). Germline V CDR1 and CDR2: SGHDN, FVKESK. Trimming pared 1 base from V and 5 bases from J, leaving 14 bases between. This CDR3 spans 15 amino acids. This CDR3 is CASSQGGLGRTEAFF. In nucleotides, the CDR3 is TGTGCCAGCAGCCAAGGGGGACTTGGGAGGACTGAAGCTTTCTTT.

V is TRBV5-1 and J is TRBJ2-3; D is undetermined. V lost 0 bases, J lost 6 bases, and 11 bases lay in between. Per germline, CDR1 SGHRS and CDR2 YFSETQ. CDR3 length: 14 amino acids. CDR3 protein: CASSLGSTEDTQYF. The CDR3 DNA follows: TGCGCCAGCAGCTTGGGTTCCACAGAGGATACGCAGTATTTT. The full variable domain, completed using reference TRBV5-1 and TRBJ2-3, is KAGVTQTPRYLIKTRGQQVTLSCSPISGHRSVSWYQQTPGQGLQFLFEYFSETQRNKGNFPGRFSGRQFSNSRSEMNVSTLELGDSALYLCASSLGSTEDTQYFGPGTRLTVL.